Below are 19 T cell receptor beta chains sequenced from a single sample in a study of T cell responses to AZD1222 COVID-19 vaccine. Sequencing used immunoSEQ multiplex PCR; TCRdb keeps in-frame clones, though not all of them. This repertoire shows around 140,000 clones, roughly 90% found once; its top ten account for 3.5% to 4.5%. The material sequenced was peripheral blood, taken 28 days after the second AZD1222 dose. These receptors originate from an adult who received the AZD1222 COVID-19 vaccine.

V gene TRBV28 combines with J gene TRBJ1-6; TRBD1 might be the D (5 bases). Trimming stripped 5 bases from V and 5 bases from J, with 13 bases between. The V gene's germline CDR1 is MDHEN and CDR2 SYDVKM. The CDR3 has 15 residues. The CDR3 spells CASSNLGGNNSPLHF. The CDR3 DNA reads TGTGCCAGCAGTAACCTCGGGGGTAATAATTCACCCCTCCACTTT.

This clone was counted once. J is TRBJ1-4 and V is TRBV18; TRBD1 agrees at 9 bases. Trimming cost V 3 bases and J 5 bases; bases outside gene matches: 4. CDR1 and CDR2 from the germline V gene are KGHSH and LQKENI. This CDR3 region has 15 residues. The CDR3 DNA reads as TGTGCCAGCTCACCGGCCGGGACAGGGAATGAAAAACTGTTTTTT. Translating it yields CASSPAGTGNEKLFF.

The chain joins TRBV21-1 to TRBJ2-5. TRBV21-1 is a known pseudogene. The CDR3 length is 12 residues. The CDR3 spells CASSKEGVTQYF. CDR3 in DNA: TGTGCCAGCAGCAAGGAGGGGGTGACCCAGTACTTC.

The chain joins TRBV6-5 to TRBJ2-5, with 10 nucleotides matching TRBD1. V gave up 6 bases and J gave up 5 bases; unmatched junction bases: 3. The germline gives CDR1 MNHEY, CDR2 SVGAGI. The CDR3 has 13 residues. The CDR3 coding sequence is TGTGCCAGCAGGGACAGGGGGTATGAGACCCAGTACTTC. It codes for CASRDRGYETQYF.

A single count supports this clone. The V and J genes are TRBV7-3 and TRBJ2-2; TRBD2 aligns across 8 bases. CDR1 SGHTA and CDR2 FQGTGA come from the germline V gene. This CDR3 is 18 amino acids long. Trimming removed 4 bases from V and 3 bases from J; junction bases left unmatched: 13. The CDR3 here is CASSSAGGRGAYTGELFF. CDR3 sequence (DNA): TGTGCCAGCAGCTCGGCTGGTGGGCGGGGGGCCTACACCGGGGAGCTGTTTTTT.

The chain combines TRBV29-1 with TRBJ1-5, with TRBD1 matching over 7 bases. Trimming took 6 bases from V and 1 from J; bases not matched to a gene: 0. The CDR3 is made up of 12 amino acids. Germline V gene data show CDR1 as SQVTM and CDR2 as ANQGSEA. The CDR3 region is CSVQGSNQPQHF. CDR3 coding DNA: TGCAGCGTACAGGGGAGCAATCAGCCCCAGCATTTT.

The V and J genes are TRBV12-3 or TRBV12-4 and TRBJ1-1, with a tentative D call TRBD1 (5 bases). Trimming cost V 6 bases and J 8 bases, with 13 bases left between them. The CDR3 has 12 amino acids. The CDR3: CASRRRGDEAFF. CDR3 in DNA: TGTGCCAGCAGACGGAGGGGTGACGAAGCTTTCTTT.

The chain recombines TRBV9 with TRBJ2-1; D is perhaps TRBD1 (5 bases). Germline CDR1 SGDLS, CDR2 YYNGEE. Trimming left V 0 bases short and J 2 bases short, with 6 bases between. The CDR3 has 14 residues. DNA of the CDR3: TGTGCCAGCAGCGTAGAGGGGACCTACAATGAGCAGTTCTTC. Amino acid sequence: CASSVEGTYNEQFF.

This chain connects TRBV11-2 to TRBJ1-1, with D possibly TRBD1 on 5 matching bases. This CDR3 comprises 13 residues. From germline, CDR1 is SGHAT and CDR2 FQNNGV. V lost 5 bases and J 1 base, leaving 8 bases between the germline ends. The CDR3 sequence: CASSPGGNTEAFF. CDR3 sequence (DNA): TGTGCCAGCAGCCCTGGGGGGAACACTGAAGCTTTCTTT.

DNA of the CDR3: TGTGCCAGCCTGGGGCAGGGGGCCTACAATGAGCAGTTCTTC. It translates to CASLGQGAYNEQFF. The V call is TRBV5-6, the J call TRBJ2-1; TRBD1 aligns across 7 bases. This CDR3 has 14 residues. Germline lookup yields CDR1 SGHDT and CDR2 YYEEEE. V lost 7 bases and J lost 2; bases outside the gene matches: 6.

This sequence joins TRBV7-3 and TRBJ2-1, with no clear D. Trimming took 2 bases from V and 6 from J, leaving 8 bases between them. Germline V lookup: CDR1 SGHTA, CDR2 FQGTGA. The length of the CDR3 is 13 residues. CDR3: CASSLRVGNEQFF. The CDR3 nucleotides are TGTGCCAGCAGCTTACGGGTGGGCAATGAGCAGTTCTTC.

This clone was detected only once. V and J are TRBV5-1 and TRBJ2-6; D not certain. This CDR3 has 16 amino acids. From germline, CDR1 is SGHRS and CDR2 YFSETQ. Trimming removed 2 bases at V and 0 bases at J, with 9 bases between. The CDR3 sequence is CASSFKGFSGANVLTF. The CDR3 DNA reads TGCGCCAGCAGCTTTAAAGGTTTCTCTGGGGCCAACGTCCTGACTTTC.

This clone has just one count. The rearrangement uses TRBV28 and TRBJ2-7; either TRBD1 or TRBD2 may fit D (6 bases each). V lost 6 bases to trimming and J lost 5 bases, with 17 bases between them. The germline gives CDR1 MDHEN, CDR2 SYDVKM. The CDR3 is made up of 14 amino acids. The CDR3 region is CASRQGGPGDEQYF. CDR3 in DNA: TGTGCCAGCAGGCAAGGGGGGCCCGGGGACGAGCAGTACTTC.

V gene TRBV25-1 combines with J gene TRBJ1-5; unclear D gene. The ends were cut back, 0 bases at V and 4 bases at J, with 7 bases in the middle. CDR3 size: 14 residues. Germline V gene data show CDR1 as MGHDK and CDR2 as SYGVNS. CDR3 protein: CASSEYSQNQPQHF. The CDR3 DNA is TGTGCCAGCAGTGAATATTCGCAGAATCAGCCCCAGCATTTT.

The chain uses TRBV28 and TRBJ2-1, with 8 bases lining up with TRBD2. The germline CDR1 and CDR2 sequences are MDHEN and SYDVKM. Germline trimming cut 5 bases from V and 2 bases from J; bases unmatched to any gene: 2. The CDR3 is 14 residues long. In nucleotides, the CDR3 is TGTGCCAGCAGTGGCGGGAGGACCTACAATGAGCAGTTCTTC. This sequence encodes CASSGGRTYNEQFF.

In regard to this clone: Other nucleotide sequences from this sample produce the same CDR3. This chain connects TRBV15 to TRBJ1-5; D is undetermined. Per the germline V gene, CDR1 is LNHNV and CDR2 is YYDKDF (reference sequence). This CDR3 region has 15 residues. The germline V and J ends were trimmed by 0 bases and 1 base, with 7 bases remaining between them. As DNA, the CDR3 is TGTGCCACCAGCAGAGATCTTGGAAGCAATCAGCCCCAGCATTTT. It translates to CATSRDLGSNQPQHF.

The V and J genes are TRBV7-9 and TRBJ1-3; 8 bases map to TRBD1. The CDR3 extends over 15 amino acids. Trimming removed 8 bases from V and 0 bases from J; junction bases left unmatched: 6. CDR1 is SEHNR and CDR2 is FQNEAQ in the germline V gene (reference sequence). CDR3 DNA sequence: TGTGCCAGCCCGGGACAGGCAAACTCTGGAAACACCATATATTTT. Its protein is CASPGQANSGNTIYF. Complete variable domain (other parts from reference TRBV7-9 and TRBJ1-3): DTGVSQNPRHKITKRGQNVTFRCDPISEHNRLYWYRQTLGQGPEFLTYFQNEAQLEKSRLLSDRFSAERPKGSFSTLEIQRTEQGDSAMYLCASPGQANSGNTIYFGEGSWLTVV.

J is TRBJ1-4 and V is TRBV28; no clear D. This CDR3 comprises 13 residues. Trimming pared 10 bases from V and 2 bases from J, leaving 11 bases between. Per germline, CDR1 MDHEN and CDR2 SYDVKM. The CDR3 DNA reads TGTGCCATTGGGCCGGAGACTAATGAAAAACTGTTTTTT. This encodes CAIGPETNEKLFF.

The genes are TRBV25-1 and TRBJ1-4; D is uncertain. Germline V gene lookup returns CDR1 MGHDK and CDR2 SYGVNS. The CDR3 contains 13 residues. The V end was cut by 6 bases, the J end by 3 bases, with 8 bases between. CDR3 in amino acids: CASRTAANEKLFF. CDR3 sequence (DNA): TGTGCCAGCAGAACGGCAGCTAATGAAAAACTGTTTTTT. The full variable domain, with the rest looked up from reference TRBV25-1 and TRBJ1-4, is EADIYQTPRYLVIGTGKKITLECSQTMGHDKMYWYQQDPGMELHLIHYSYGVNSTEKGDLSSESTVSRIRTEHFPLTLESARPSHTSQYLCASRTAANEKLFFGSGTQLSVL.